The present TCR beta chain was sequenced within a study of regulatory T cells in long-lasting Graves disease. V was shortened by 4 bases and J by 3 bases, with 10 bases between the two germline ends. CDR1 SGHRS and CDR2 YFSETQ come from the germline V gene. The CDR3 extends over 13 amino acids. General study results and limits: TRBV28, TRBJ1-2 and TRBJ2-5 were favored in persistent disease. What was studied was peripheral blood only, and not thyroid tissue.

Stated time point: newly diagnosed GD, antithyroid drugs for less than 3 months. Making the TCR library involved RNA that had been extracted from PBMCs. In regard to this clonotype: Its antigen is unidentified.

With iRepertoire HTBI primers and Arm-PCR of CDR3 regions, TCR beta libraries were built. A single record per CDR3 protein comes from TCRdb applying MiXCR to the multiplex PCR reads. The data show 400,000 to 650,000 distinct CDR3 sequences, 15% to 20% seen once. These data were also filed under a second study, of T cells in Graves' hyperthyroidism and ophthalmopathy.

The specimen comprised peripheral blood mononuclear cells (PBMCs), sampled at new diagnosis, from a patient treated with antithyroid drugs. The J gene is TRBJ2-5, the V gene TRBV5-1; tentative D call: TRBD1 (6 bases). This clonotype was obtained from a woman aged 35-65 years with Graves disease. The CDR3 loop reads CASSSRQEETQYF. Here the CDR3 DNA reads TGCGCCAGCAGCAGTCGACAGGAAGAGACCCAGTACTTC. Full variable domain (rest looked up from reference TRBV5-1 and TRBJ2-5): KAGVTQTPRYLIKTRGQQVTLSCSPISGHRSVSWYQQTPGQGLQFLFEYFSETQRNKGNFPGRFSGRQFSNSRSEMNVSTLELGDSALYLCASSSRQEETQYFGPGTRLLVL.